These 2 T cell receptor beta chains came from one sample sequenced in a study of blood T cell repertoires in COVID-19. Only in-frame clones appear in the TCRdb table, and some are missing; sequencing was by immunoSEQ multiplex PCR. This table holds about 280,000 clones, 88% found once. Sequencing was performed on PBMCs or T cells enriched from blood (not recorded which). The receptors were sampled from a woman aged 30 to 39 who had recovered from COVID-19.

The J gene is TRBJ1-2, the V gene TRBV7-8; 9 bases line up with TRBD1. J gave up 3 bases and V 4 bases, and 9 bases lay outside the gene matches. The CDR3 has 16 residues. CDR1 and CDR2 (germline): SGHVS, FQNEAQ. The CDR3 region has the DNA TGTGCCAGCAGCTCCTCACCGACAGGGGGGTACTATGGCTACACCTTC. Amino acids: CASSSSPTGGYYGYTF.

CDR3 sequence: CASSYGLAGATDTQYF. The CDR3 coding sequence is TGCGCCAGCAGCTACGGACTAGCGGGAGCAACAGATACGCAGTATTTT. This chain links TRBV5-1 with TRBJ2-3; 13 bases are a match to TRBD2. The V and J ends lost 3 bases and 3 bases, in that order; junction bases with no gene match: 4. The V gene's germline CDR1 is SGHRS and CDR2 YFSETQ. CDR3 length equals 16 residues.